This T cell receptor beta chain was observed in a study of cytotoxic CD8 clonotypes in ibrutinib-treated CLL. The ends lost 0 bases at V and 2 bases at J; junction bases unmatched: 1. CDR1 and CDR2 (germline): MNHEY, SVGAGI. CDR3 length equals 14 residues. The method was immunoSEQ multiplex PCR; TCRdb's version includes in-frame clones alone and lacks a portion of them. The sample lists roughly 51,000 clones; around half were seen once. The V and J genes are TRBV6-5 and TRBJ2-7; 7 positions agree with TRBD1. The sequencing used PBMCs, collected after 12 months of ibrutinib treatment. The sequence was collected from a human donor with chronic lymphocytic leukemia. CDR3 sequence (DNA): TGTGCCAGCAGTTACTCAGGGGGCCCCTACGAGCAGTACTTC. Amino acids: CASSYSGGPYEQYF.